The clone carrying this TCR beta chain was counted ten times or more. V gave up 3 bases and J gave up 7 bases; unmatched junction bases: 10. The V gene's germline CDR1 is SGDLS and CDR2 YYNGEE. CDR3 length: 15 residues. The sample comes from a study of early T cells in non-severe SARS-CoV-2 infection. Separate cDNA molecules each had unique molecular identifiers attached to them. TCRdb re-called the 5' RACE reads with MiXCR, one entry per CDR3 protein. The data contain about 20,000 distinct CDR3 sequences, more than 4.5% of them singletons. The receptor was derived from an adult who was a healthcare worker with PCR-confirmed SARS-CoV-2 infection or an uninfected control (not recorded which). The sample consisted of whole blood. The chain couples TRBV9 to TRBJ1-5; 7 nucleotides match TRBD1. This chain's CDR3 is CASSEGLQGSQPQHF. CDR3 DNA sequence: TGTGCCAGCAGCGAGGGGCTACAGGGGAGCCAGCCCCAGCATTTT. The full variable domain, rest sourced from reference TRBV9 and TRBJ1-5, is DSGVTQTPKHLITATGQRVTLRCSPRSGDLSVYWYQQSLDQGLQFLIQYYNGEERAKGNILERFSAQQFPDLHSELNLSSLELGDSALYFCASSEGLQGSQPQHFGDGTRLSIL.